Sequencing of this TCR beta chain was carried out in a study of blood T cell repertoires in COVID-19. Study-level information: From the United States, Italy and Spain came samples of acute and convalescent COVID-19.

TCRdb's table, derived via immunoSEQ multiplex PCR, lists solely in-frame clones and lacks some. The data contain roughly 240,000 clones, roughly 85% of them seen just once; the ten biggest clones take up about 9.3%. Recruits, aged roughly 18 to 90 years, lived in 20 to 30 US areas. Germline V gives CDR1 SGHTA, CDR2 FQGNSA. CDR3 length equals 14 residues. Trimming removed 3 bases at V and 6 bases at J, with 12 bases between. The clonotype comes from a woman between 45 and 65 years old with acute COVID-19. The sequenced sample consisted of PBMCs or T cells enriched from blood (not recorded which). V usage is TRBV7-2 and J usage is TRBJ2-1, with D possibly being TRBD2 (7 bases). In nucleotides, the CDR3 is TGTGCCAGCAGCTTTAGGGGAGGGGGCAATGAGCAGTTCTTC. Translating gives CASSFRGGGNEQFF. The entire variable domain, with the rest obtained from reference TRBV7-2 and TRBJ2-1, is as follows: GAGVSQSPSNKVTEKGKDVELRCDPISGHTALYWYRQSLGQGLEFLIYFQGNSAPDKSGLPSDRFSAERTGGSVSTLTIQRTQQEDSAVYLCASSFRGGGNEQFFGPGTRLTVL.